In its sample, the clone carrying this T cell receptor (beta chain) was seen many times. Its target is unknown. Participants, patients aged 18 to 65, had newly diagnosed hyperthyroidism with a duration under 2 months. The entry originates in a study of T cells in Graves' hyperthyroidism and ophthalmopathy. Broader study findings: Within blood appeared most thyroid clonotypes that had expanded above 0.001.

Looked up from germline, CDR1 is SEHNR and CDR2 is FQNEAQ (reference sequence). V was cut by 3 bases and J by 2 bases, with 11 bases left in between. The CDR3 is made up of 15 amino acids. TCR beta CDR3 region amplification was performed from RNA transcripts. With the HTBI primer set, the TCR CDR3 went through a first round of RT-PCR. TCRdb passed the multiplex PCR reads through MiXCR, listing each CDR3 protein once. The table shows 600,000 to 800,000 distinct CDR3 sequences, with roughly a third occurring only once. J is TRBJ1-5 and V is TRBV7-9; D gene ambiguous. Specimen: blood. The TCR sequence derives from a woman aged 40 to 50 with Graves' hyperthyroidism. The CDR3 region has the DNA TGTGCCAGCAGCTTTCTGGAGGTAGGCAATCAGCCCCAGCATTTT. This translates into CASSFLEVGNQPQHF.